The sequence of this TCR beta chain was determined in a study of shared clonotypes between healthy human individuals. The CDR3 is 16 residues long. The germline V gene encodes CDR1 MNHNY and CDR2 SVGAGI (reference sequence). V lost 3 bases to trimming and J lost 5 bases; unmatched junction nucleotides: 7. Naive CD8 cells were CD45RO-negative, positively selected for CCR7, excluding terminally differentiated effector memory CD45RA+ cells. The protocol was immunoSEQ multiplex PCR, while the TCRdb copy is restricted to in-frame clones and leaves out a portion. The sample consists of 650,000 to 800,000 clones, about 90% of them appearing once.

The clonotype was recovered from a man aged 30-40 years in good health. The specimen was naive CD8+ T cells sorted from blood. V and J are TRBV6-6 and TRBJ2-7; 13 nucleotides agree with TRBD2. CDR3 coding DNA: TGTGCCAGCAGTTATACGTCCGGGACTAGCGGGAACGAGCAGTACTTC. Its protein is CASSYTSGTSGNEQYF.